This T cell receptor (beta chain) was documented in a study of spatial heterogeneity in lung cancer. Study context: Alpha-chain detections were consistently fewer than beta-chain detections among the sequences. Study outcomes and limitations: Higher tumor mutation counts went along with higher counts of expanded intratumoral alpha and beta TCRs.

MiXCR, run by TCRdb on the 5' RACE reads, gives a single entry per CDR3 protein. The sample contains about 1,000 distinct CDR3 sequences, 30% to 40% of which appear only once. By sample share, this clonotype is large. The target antigen is unknown. Described time point: sample taken at primary tumor resection. The CDR3 is made up of 15 amino acids. Germline V gives CDR1 MNHEY, CDR2 SMNVEV (reference sequence). J gave up 2 bases and V 4 bases, and 5 bases lay outside the gene matches. The source of this sequence is a male donor with early-stage non-small cell lung cancer. This chain links TRBV27 with TRBJ2-7; 10 positions agree with TRBD2. This material consisted of lung tumor tissue, taken at surgery. CDR3 sequence (DNA): TGTGCCAGCAGTTGGGGGACTAGCGCTACCTACGAGCAGTACTTC. Translated, it gives CASSWGTSATYEQYF.